These 5 T cell receptor beta chains came from one sample sequenced in a study of CD8 T cells in Susac syndrome. cDNA came from approximately 0.5 to 1 ug RNA primed by random hexamers. Via MiXCR, TCRdb re-called the immunoSEQ multiplex PCR reads, giving one row per CDR3 protein. The data show under 70,000 distinct CDR3 sequences, around 95% seen once. The sequencing sample was made of CD8+ T cells from PBMCs. Source of these receptors: a human donor with Susac syndrome.

This clonotype was found a few times. The chain has TRBV30 and TRBJ2-1, with no clear D. The V gene's germline CDR1 is GTSNPN and CDR2 SVGIG (reference sequence). The CDR3 runs to 12 residues. V was trimmed by 0 bases and J by 7 bases, leaving 7 bases between them. CDR3 sequence reads: CAWSVLGNEQFF. The CDR3, as DNA: TGTGCCTGGAGTGTATTGGGTAATGAGCAGTTCTTC.

The chain employs TRBV29-1 and TRBJ2-3; D might be TRBD1 or TRBD2, each matching 6 bases. In germline, CDR1 is SQVTM, CDR2 ANQGSEA. The CDR3 is 14 residues long. V was trimmed by 4 bases and J by 1 base, leaving 12 bases between them. The CDR3: CSVGRGRRTDTQYF. CDR3 bases: TGCAGCGTTGGTCGGGGGCGCCGCACAGATACGCAGTATTTT.

The rearrangement joins TRBV27 to TRBJ1-1; D remains unclear. Germline loops: CDR1 MNHEY, CDR2 SMNVEV (reference sequence). This CDR3 comprises 15 residues. V gave up 6 bases and J gave up 5 bases, with 19 bases separating them. CDR3 region: CASRNLQSSGTEAFF. CDR3 nucleotides: TGTGCCAGCAGGAATCTACAGTCGTCTGGTACTGAAGCTTTCTTT.

This chain uses TRBV5-1 with TRBJ1-6; 10 positions agree with TRBD1. Germline V gives CDR1 SGHRS, CDR2 YFSETQ. The J segment lost 9 bases and the V segment lost 1 base, leaving 7 bases of the junction unmatched. The CDR3 contains 16 residues. The CDR3 here is CASSLLDRGPRSPLHF. Here the CDR3 DNA reads TGCGCCAGCAGCTTGTTAGACAGGGGGCCACGTTCACCCCTCCACTTT.

The chain uses TRBV30 and TRBJ1-3; D not resolved. CDR3 length equals 17 residues. CDR1 and CDR2 (germline): GTSNPN, SVGIG (reference sequence). V was shortened by 0 bases and J by 0 bases, with 15 bases between the two germline ends. The CDR3 nucleotides are TGTGCCTGGAGTGTAGGCGGATGGGGTTTCTCTGGAAACACCATATATTTT. Translated, it gives CAWSVGGWGFSGNTIYF.